These 9 T cell receptor beta chains were all obtained from the same sample, sequenced in a study of T cell responses to AZD1222 COVID-19 vaccine. TCRdb's copy holds only in-frame clones and misses some; the assay was immunoSEQ multiplex PCR. This sample has around 110,000 clones; 93% occur once, and the top ten carry about 3%. The sequenced sample was peripheral blood, obtained on day 0 of AZD1222 vaccination. The receptor source for this set is an adult in good health.

J is TRBJ1-2 and V is TRBV7-9; a possible D gene is TRBD1 (5 bases). This CDR3 is 16 amino acids long. V lost 5 bases and J lost 1, with 17 bases in between. Germline CDR1 reads SEHNR; CDR2 reads FQNEAQ (reference sequence). CDR3 sequence: CASSRPRDAVNYGYTF. CDR3 nucleotide sequence: TGTGCCAGCAGCCGCCCGAGGGACGCGGTTAACTATGGCTACACCTTC.

The rearrangement uses TRBV28 and TRBJ1-5, with 7 bases matching TRBD1. Germline values: CDR1 MDHEN, CDR2 SYDVKM. V was pared by 3 bases and J by 3 bases, with 20 bases of the junction left unmatched. The CDR3 has 20 residues. The CDR3, as DNA: TGTGCCAGCAGTTTGAGGTTTGGGACAGCCTTTTTAAAATACAATCAGCCCCAGCATTTT. This translates into CASSLRFGTAFLKYNQPQHF. Full variable domain (outside the CDR3, taken from reference TRBV28 and TRBJ1-5): DVKVTQSSRYLVKRTGEKVFLECVQDMDHENMFWYRQDPGLGLRLIYFSYDVKMKEKGDIPEGYSVSREKKERFSLILESASTNQTSMYLCASSLRFGTAFLKYNQPQHFGDGTRLSIL.

This clone is a singleton in its sample. The DNA of the CDR3 is TGTGCCAGCATCAAAGCCCAAACTAGGTCGGACAATGAGCAGTTCTTC. This sequence encodes CASIKAQTRSDNEQFF. The chain uses TRBV21-1 and TRBJ2-1; the table calls TRBD2, which could not be checked here. TRBV21-1 is termed a pseudogene. The CDR3 is 16 amino acids.

The chain carries TRBV28 and TRBJ2-1; maybe TRBD1 (5 bases). V was cut by 6 bases and J by 7 bases, with 13 bases left in between. CDR1 is MDHEN and CDR2 is SYDVKM in the germline V gene. There are 13 residues in the CDR3. The CDR3, as DNA: TGTGCCAGCAGATCTTCAGGGATGAATGAGCAGTTCTTC. Translated, it gives CASRSSGMNEQFF.

This clone has a single count. The chain uses TRBV29-1 and TRBJ1-2, with a tentative D call TRBD1 (5 bases). V was cut by 0 bases and J by 0 bases, with 14 bases left in between. CDR3 size: 16 residues. Germline V gives CDR1 SQVTM, CDR2 ANQGSEA. Here the CDR3 reads CSVEDSGGSANYGYTF. As DNA, the CDR3 is TGCAGCGTTGAAGATAGCGGGGGTTCAGCTAACTATGGCTACACCTTC.

This chain uses TRBV19 with TRBJ1-5; D unresolved. Germline CDR1 reads LNHDA; CDR2 reads SQIVND (reference sequence). The CDR3 has 12 residues. Trimming stripped 8 bases from V and 4 bases from J, with 9 bases between. The DNA for the CDR3 is TGTGCCAGTCAATGGTGGAATCAGCCCCAGCATTTT. Its protein is CASQWWNQPQHF.

For the CDR3, the DNA is TGTGCCAGCAGTTTATGGGGGTCCGAGCAGTACTTC. Its protein is CASSLWGSEQYF. The rearrangement uses TRBV27 and TRBJ2-7; D possibly matches TRBD1 or TRBD2 (5 bases each). Germline values: CDR1 MNHEY, CDR2 SMNVEV (reference sequence). The germline V and J ends were trimmed by 1 base and 6 bases, with 7 bases remaining between them. The CDR3 totals 12 residues.

The chain combines TRBV5-5 with TRBJ1-2; D is perhaps TRBD1 (6 bases). The V gene lost 4 bases and the J gene lost 4 bases, with 11 bases spanning the gap. This CDR3 spans 13 amino acids. Germline CDR1 SGHKS, CDR2 YYEKEE (reference sequence). CDR3 in DNA: TGTGCCAGCAGCCTGGGACACCCCTATGGCTACACCTTC. Amino acids: CASSLGHPYGYTF.

This chain connects TRBV6-5 to TRBJ1-6, with D possibly matching TRBD1 (5 bases). The CDR3 is 13 residues long. V was pared by 11 bases and J by 5 bases, with 13 bases between. The germline CDR1 and CDR2 sequences are MNHEY and SVGAGI. CDR3 sequence: CAGGTVNNSPLHF. In DNA form, the CDR3 reads TGTGCCGGGGGGACTGTGAATAATTCACCCCTCCACTTT.